Listed below are T cell receptor beta chains from one sample, sequenced in a study of T-cell memory formation after mild COVID-19. Using its own MiXCR run on the 5' RACE reads, TCRdb lists one record per CDR3 protein. The data show roughly 200,000 distinct CDR3 sequences, with about a fifth seen just once and 20% to 25% held by the top ten. The sequenced sample was PBMCs or a T cell subset sorted from them (not recorded which). Source of these receptors: an adult woman who had mild COVID-19 (a few samples of this study predate the infection). Cell type and time point are not known. Each CDR3 is given with its conserved first and last residue. Fields, in order: V gene, D gene, clone size, CDR3 length, J gene, CDR3 DNA, CDR3 protein. A D gene is named only where the DNA matches it firmly. For some rows the clone size is stated as once, few or many, or as a class when expanded; others skip it.

TRBV3-1	TRBD2	few	16	TRBJ2-1	TGTGCCAGCAGCCCGCTAACGGGGGGGGCCGAAAATGAGCAGTTCTTC	CASSPLTGGAENEQFF
TRBV6-6	TRBD1	-	13	TRBJ2-3	TGTGCCAGTGGACAGGAGACGACAGATACGCAGTATTTT	CASGQETTDTQYF
TRBV12-3/TRBV12-4	-	-	13	TRBJ2-1	TGTGCCAGCAGTTCGACTAGTAGCAATGAGCAGTTCTTC	CASSSTSSNEQFF
TRBV3-1	-	-	11	TRBJ2-4	TGTGCCAGCAGTCCGGGAAACATTCAGTACTTC	CASSPGNIQYF
TRBV5-1	-	-	14	TRBJ1-2	TGCGCCAGCAGCTATCGGGACGGAGACTATGGCTACACCTTC	CASSYRDGDYGYTF
TRBV28	TRBD2	few	18	TRBJ2-5	TGTGCCAGCAGCGCACTTGGCCGGCGGGGGGTTAAGGAAGAGACCCAGTACTTC	CASSALGRRGVKEETQYF
TRBV11-3	-	few	14	TRBJ2-1	TGTGCCAGCAGCTTCCGGGACCCAGGGAATGAGCAGTTCTTC	CASSFRDPGNEQFF
TRBV7-6	-	few	13	TRBJ1-5	TGTGCCAGCAGCTCAGAGTTAAATCAGCCCCAGCATTTT	CASSSELNQPQHF
TRBV7-9	TRBD2	-	14	TRBJ2-7	TGTGCCAGCACGTTCGGGGGGAAACCCTACGAGCAGTACTTC	CASTFGGKPYEQYF
TRBV29-1	TRBD1	-	15	TRBJ1-1	TGCAGCGTTGAAACACCAGGGACAGTTTATCCTGAAGCTTTCTTT	CSVETPGTVYPEAFF
TRBV9	-	-	15	TRBJ2-3	TGTGCCAGCAGCGTAGATAGGACTAACACAGATACGCAGTATTTT	CASSVDRTNTDTQYF
TRBV29-1	-	few	12	TRBJ2-1	TGCAGCGTGTCCCCGGGCCACAATGAGCAGTTCTTC	CSVSPGHNEQFF
TRBV27	-	few	13	TRBJ2-1	TGTGCCAGCAGTACAAGGGCAGTGGATGAGCAGTTCTTC	CASSTRAVDEQFF
TRBV9	-	few	14	TRBJ2-6	TGTGCCAGCAGTGATCCATCTGGGGCCAACGTCCTGACTTTC	CASSDPSGANVLTF
TRBV25-1	TRBD1	few	16	TRBJ2-1	TGTGCCAGCAGTGAATCCCGACAGGGGATCTACAATGAGCAGTTCTTC	CASSESRQGIYNEQFF
TRBV7-9	-	-	18	TRBJ2-6	TGTGCCAGCAGTTTAGCTCCCATAACAGGCTCTGGGGCCAACGTCCTGACTTTC	CASSLAPITGSGANVLTF
TRBV27	TRBD1	few	15	TRBJ1-1	TGTGCCAGCAGTTTCCAGGGACAGGGGAACACTGAAGCTTTCTTT	CASSFQGQGNTEAFF
TRBV4-1	-	-	15	TRBJ1-2	TGCGCCAGCAGCCAAGAGCAGGGTCCTTTCTATGGCTACACCTTC	CASSQEQGPFYGYTF
TRBV4-1	-	-	14	TRBJ1-1	TGCGCCAGCAGCCGCCCCTTCGAGAACACTGAAGCTTTCTTT	CASSRPFENTEAFF
TRBV20-1	-	few	11	TRBJ2-7	TGCAGTGCTAGGGCGCTCCTCGAGCAGTACTTC	CSARALLEQYF
TRBV29-1	-	few	13	TRBJ2-1	TGCAGCGTGCTCCAGGACCACTACAATGAGCAGTTCTTC	CSVLQDHYNEQFF
TRBV9	TRBD2	few	16	TRBJ2-3	TGTGCCAGCTCGCGGGGAACGGGGGGTTTGATAGATACGCAGTATTTT	CASSRGTGGLIDTQYF
TRBV7-6	-	once	13	TRBJ1-5	TGTGCCAGCAGCTTAGTCGAGGATCAGCCCCAGCATTTT	CASSLVEDQPQHF
TRBV4-1	-	few	15	TRBJ1-1	TGCGCCAGCAGCCAAGATCACGAGGAGAACACTGAAGCTTTCTTT	CASSQDHEENTEAFF
TRBV11-2	TRBD1	-	15	TRBJ1-1	TGTGCCAGCAGCTTAGAGTATATACAGGGGGAAAGAGCTTTCTTT	CASSLEYIQGERAFF